The 5 T cell receptor beta chains presented below share a single source sample, sequenced in a study of cytomegalovirus exposure and HLA in healthy donors (TCRdb year 2017). Libraries came from the immunoSEQ multiplex PCR assay. The multiplex PCR relied on a mix of 60 forward primers for TCR Vbeta segments and 13 reverse primers for TCR Jbeta segments. Sourced from immuneACCESS, this table was stored by TCRdb with only in-frame sequences that have V and J called. A share of the clones is absent; for the studies checked, an unresolved V gene accounts for under half, and the remainder has no known explanation. A total of over 150,000 clones appear in this sample, over 60% of them only once. Of the sample, 2.8% is held by the ten largest clones. The material sequenced was PBMCs. The receptors come from a woman aged 30 to 39 in good health and CMV-seronegative.

The chain is built from TRBV9 and TRBJ2-7; 10 nucleotides match TRBD1. The length of the CDR3 is 18 residues. The ends lost 0 bases at V and 5 bases at J; junction bases unmatched: 14. Germline lookup yields CDR1 SGDLS and CDR2 YYNGEE. The CDR3 coding sequence is TGTGCCAGCAGCGTAGGGAGCAGGGCGGGACAGGGGTTCGACGAGCAGTACTTC. The encoded protein is CASSVGSRAGQGFDEQYF.

The V call is TRBV11-2, the J call TRBJ1-6; a possible D gene is TRBD1 (5 bases). The CDR3 contains 13 residues. Germline lookup yields CDR1 SGHAT and CDR2 FQNNGV. V lost 6 bases to trimming and J lost 10 bases, with 13 bases between them. The CDR3 reads CASSGGVRSPLHF. CDR3 sequence (DNA): TGTGCCAGCAGTGGGGGGGTCAGGTCACCCCTCCACTTT.

The chain is built from TRBV7-9 and TRBJ2-7; 10 nucleotides agree with TRBD1. The germline V gene has CDR1 SEHNR and CDR2 FQNEAQ (reference sequence). CDR3 length equals 14 residues. V shed 9 bases and J 0 bases; nucleotides not matched to a gene: 5. CDR3 in DNA: TGTGCCAGTAAGGGACAGGGGAGCTCCTACGAGCAGTACTTC. Translation gives CASKGQGSSYEQYF. Supplemented by reference TRBV7-9 and TRBJ2-7, the full variable domain reads DTGVSQNPRHKITKRGQNVTFRCDPISEHNRLYWYRQTLGQGPEFLTYFQNEAQLEKSRLLSDRFSAERPKGSFSTLEIQRTEQGDSAMYLCASKGQGSSYEQYFGPGTRLTVT.

This clone occurred a few times. The chain joins TRBV29-1 to TRBJ1-2, with 7 bases aligning to TRBD1. Germline trimming cut 3 bases from V and 3 bases from J; bases unmatched to any gene: 4. The V gene's germline CDR1 is SQVTM and CDR2 ANQGSEA. The CDR3 has 13 amino acids. The CDR3 DNA sequence: TGCAGCGTTGAGGGCAGGGGGTACTATGGCTACACCTTC. The encoded protein is CSVEGRGYYGYTF. Using reference TRBV29-1 and TRBJ1-2 for the parts outside the CDR3, the full variable domain is SAVISQKPSRDICQRGTSLTIQCQVDSQVTMMFWYRQQPGQSLTLIATANQGSEATYESGFVIDKFPISRPNLTFSTLTVSNMSPEDSSIYLCSVEGRGYYGYTFGSGTRLTVV.

The J gene is TRBJ2-1, the V gene TRBV5-5; TRBD1 matches 9 bases. CDR1 and CDR2 from the germline V gene are SGHKS and YYEKEE (reference sequence). The ends lost 4 bases at V and 4 bases at J; junction bases unmatched: 6. The CDR3 is 15 amino acids. The CDR3 reads CASSHRDRVYNEQFF. The CDR3 DNA reads as TGTGCCAGCAGCCACCGGGACAGGGTGTACAATGAGCAGTTCTTC.